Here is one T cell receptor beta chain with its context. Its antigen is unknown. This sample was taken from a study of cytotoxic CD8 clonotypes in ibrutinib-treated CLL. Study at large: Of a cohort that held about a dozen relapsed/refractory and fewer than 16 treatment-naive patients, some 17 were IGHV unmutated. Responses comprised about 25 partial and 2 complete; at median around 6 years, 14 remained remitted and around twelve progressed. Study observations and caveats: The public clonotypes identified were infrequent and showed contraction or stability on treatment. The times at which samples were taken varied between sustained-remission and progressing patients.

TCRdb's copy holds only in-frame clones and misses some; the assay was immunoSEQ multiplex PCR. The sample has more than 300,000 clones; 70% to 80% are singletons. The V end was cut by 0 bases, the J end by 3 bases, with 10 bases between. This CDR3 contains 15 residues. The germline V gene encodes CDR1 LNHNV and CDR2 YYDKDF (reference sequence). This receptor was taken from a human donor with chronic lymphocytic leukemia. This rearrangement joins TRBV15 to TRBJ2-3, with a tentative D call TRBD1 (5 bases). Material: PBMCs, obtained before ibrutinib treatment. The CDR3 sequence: CATSRDNQGTDTQYF. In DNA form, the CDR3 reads TGTGCCACCAGCAGAGATAATCAGGGAACAGATACGCAGTATTTT.